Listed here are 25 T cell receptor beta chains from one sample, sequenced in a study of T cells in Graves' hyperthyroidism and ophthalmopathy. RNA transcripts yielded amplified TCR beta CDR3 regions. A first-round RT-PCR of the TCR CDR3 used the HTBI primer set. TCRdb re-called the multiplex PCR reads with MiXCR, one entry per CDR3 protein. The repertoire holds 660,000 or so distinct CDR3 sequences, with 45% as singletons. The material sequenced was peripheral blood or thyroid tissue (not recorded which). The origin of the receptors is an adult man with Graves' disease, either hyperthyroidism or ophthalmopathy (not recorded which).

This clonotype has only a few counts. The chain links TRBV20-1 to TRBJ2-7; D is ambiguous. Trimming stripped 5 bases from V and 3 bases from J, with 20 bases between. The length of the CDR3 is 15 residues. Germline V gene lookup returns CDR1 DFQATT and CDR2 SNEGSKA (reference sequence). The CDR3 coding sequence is TGCAGTGCTGCCGCCCGAGGCTCCGGCAGCTACGAGCAGTACTTC. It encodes CSAAARGSGSYEQYF.

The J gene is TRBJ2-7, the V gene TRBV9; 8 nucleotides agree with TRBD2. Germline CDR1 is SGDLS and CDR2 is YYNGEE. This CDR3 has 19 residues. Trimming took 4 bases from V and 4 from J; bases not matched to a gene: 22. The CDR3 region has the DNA TGTGCCAGCAGCTTAGATGGTGGATTCGGGGGGGGAGGACGTTACGAGCAGTACTTC. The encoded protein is CASSLDGGFGGGGRYEQYF.

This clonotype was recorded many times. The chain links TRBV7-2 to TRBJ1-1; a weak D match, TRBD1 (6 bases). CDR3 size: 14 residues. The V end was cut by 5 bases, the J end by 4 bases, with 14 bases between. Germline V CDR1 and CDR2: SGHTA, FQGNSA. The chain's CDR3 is CASSPRQAVTEAFF. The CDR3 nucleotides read TGTGCCAGCAGCCCCCGACAGGCCGTCACTGAAGCTTTCTTT.

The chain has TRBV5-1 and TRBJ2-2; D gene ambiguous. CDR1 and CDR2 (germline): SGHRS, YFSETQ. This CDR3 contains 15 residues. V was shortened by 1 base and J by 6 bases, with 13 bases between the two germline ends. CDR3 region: CASSLSPISAGELFF. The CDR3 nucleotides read TGCGCCAGCAGCTTGTCACCGATTTCGGCCGGGGAGCTGTTTTTT.

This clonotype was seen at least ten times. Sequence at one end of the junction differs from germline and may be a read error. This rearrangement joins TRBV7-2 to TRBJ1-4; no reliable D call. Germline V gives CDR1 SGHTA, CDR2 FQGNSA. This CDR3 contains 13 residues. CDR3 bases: TGTGCCAGCAGCCGCTGGGATGGTCCTTCGCCGCATTTT. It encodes CASSRWDGPSPHF.

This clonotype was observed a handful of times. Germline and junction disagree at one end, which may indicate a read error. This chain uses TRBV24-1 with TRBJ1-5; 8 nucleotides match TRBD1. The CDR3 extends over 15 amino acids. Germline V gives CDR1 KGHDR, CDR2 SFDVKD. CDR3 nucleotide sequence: TGCGCCAGCAGCATAACACAGGGGGAGGTTCAGCCCCAGCATTTT. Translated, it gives CASSITQGEVQPQHF.

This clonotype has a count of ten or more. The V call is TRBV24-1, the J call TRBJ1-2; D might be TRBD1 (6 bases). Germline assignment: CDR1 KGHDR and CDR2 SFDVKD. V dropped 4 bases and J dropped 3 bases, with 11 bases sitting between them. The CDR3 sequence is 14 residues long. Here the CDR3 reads CATSDPGHYYGYTF. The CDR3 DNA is TGTGCCACCAGTGACCCGGGACACTACTATGGCTACACCTTC.

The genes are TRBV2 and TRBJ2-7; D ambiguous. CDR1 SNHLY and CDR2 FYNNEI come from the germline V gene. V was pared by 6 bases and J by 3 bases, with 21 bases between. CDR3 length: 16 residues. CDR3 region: CASSSGPGSYYYEQYF. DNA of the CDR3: TGTGCCAGCAGCTCCGGTCCCGGGTCCTACTACTACGAGCAGTACTTC.

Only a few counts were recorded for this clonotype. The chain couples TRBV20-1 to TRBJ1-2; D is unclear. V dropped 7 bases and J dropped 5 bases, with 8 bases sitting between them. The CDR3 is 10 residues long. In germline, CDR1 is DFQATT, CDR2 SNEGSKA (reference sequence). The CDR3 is CSGHLYGYTF. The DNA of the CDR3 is TGCAGTGGACATCTATATGGCTACACCTTC.

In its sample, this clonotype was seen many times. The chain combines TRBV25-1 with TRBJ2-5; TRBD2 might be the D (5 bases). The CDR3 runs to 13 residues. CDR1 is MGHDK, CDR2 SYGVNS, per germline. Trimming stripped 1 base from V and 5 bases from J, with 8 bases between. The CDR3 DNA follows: TGTGCCAGCAGTGAATTCAGGAGGGAGACCCAGTACTTC. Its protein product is CASSEFRRETQYF. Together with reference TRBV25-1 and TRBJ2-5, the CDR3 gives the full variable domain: EADIYQTPRYLVIGTGKKITLECSQTMGHDKMYWYQQDPGMELHLIHYSYGVNSTEKGDLSSESTVSRIRTEHFPLTLESARPSHTSQYLCASSEFRRETQYFGPGTRLLVL.

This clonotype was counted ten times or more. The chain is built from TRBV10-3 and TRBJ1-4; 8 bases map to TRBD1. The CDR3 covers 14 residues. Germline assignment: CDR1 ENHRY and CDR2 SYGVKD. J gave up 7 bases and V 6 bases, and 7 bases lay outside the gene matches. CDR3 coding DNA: TGTGCCATCAGCGCCGACAGGGGCGGTGAAAAACTGTTTTTT. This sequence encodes CAISADRGGEKLFF.

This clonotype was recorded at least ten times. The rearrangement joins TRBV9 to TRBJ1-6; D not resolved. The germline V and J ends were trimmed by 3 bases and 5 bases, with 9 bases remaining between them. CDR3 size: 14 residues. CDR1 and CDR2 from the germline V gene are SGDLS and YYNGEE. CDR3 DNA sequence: TGTGCCAGCAGCGCTAGGGTGAATAATTCACCCCTCCACTTT. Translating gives CASSARVNNSPLHF.

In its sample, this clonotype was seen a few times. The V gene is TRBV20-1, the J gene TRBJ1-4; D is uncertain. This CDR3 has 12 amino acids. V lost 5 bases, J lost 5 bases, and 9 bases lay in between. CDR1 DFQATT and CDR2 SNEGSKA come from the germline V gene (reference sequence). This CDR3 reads CSAVWKNEKLFF. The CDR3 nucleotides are TGCAGTGCTGTGTGGAAGAATGAAAAACTGTTTTTT.

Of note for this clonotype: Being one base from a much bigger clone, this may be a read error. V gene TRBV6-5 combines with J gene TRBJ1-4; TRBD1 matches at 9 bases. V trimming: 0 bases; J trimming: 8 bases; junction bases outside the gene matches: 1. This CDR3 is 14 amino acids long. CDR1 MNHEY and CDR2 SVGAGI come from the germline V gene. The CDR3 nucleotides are TGTGCCAGCAGTTACTCCGGGACAGGGGAAAAACTGTTTTTT. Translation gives CASSYSGTGEKLFF.

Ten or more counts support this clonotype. The CDR3: CATSGGGSGQPQHF. The CDR3 DNA sequence: TGTGCCACCAGTGGAGGGGGTTCCGGTCAGCCCCAGCATTTT. This sequence joins TRBV24-1 and TRBJ1-5; TRBD1 might be the D (6 bases). CDR3 size: 14 residues. The V and J ends lost 5 bases and 6 bases respectively, with 13 bases between them. Germline CDR1 KGHDR, CDR2 SFDVKD.

The CDR3 reads CSANGAVSNQPQHF. CDR3 DNA: TGCAGTGCTAACGGGGCCGTATCCAATCAGCCCCAGCATTTT. This chain uses TRBV20-1 with TRBJ1-5, with D possibly matching TRBD1 (5 bases). V lost 4 bases to trimming and J lost 3 bases, with 13 bases between them. Germline lookup yields CDR1 DFQATT and CDR2 SNEGSKA (reference sequence). The CDR3 is 14 residues long.

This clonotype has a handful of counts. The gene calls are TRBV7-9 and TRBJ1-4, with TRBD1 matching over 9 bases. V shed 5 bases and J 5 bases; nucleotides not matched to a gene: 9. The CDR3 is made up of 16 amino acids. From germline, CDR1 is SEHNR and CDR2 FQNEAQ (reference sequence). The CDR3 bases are TGTGCCAGCAGCCGAGAATTGACAGGGGGAAATGAAAAACTGTTTTTT. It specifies CASSRELTGGNEKLFF.

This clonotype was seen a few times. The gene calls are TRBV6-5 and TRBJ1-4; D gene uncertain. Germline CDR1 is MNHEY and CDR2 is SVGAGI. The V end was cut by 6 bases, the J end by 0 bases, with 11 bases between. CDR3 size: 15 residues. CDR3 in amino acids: CASSNNRATNEKLFF. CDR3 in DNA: TGTGCCAGCAGCAACAACCGAGCAACTAATGAAAAACTGTTTTTT.

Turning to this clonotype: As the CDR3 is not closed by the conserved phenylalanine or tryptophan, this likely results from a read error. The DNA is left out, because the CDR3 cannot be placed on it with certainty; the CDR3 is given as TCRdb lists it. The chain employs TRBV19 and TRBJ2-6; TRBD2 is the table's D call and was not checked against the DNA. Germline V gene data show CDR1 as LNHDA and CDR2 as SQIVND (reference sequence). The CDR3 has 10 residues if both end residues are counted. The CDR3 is CASSIGTASS.

In nucleotides, the CDR3 is TGTGCCAGCTGGGGAGTGGGGCAGCCCCAGCATTTT. Protein: CASWGVGQPQHF. This rearrangement joins TRBV25-1 to TRBJ1-5, with D unclear. CDR1 and CDR2 from the germline V gene are MGHDK and SYGVNS. Trimming pared 8 bases from V and 7 bases from J, leaving 12 bases between. The CDR3 runs 12 residues.

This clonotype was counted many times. The DNA of the CDR3 is TGTGCCAGCAGTGAAAGGCAGAACTATGGCTACACCTTC. Translation gives CASSERQNYGYTF. The V and J genes are TRBV2 and TRBJ1-2; D call uncertain. The length of the CDR3 is 13 residues. Germline lookup yields CDR1 SNHLY and CDR2 FYNNEI. Deletions cut 2 bases from V and 2 bases from J, with 6 bases between.

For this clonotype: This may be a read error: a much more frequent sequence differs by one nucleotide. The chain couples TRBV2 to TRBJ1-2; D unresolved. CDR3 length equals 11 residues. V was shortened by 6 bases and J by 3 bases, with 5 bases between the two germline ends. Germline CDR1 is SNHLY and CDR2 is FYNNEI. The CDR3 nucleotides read TGTGCCAGCAGGAGTGACTATGGCTACACCTTC. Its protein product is CASRSDYGYTF.

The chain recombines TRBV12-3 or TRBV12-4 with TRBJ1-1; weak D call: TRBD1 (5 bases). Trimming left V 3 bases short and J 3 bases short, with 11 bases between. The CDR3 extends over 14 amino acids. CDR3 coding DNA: TGTGCCAGCAGTTTCCAAGGGGACTACACTGAAGCTTTCTTT. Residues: CASSFQGDYTEAFF.

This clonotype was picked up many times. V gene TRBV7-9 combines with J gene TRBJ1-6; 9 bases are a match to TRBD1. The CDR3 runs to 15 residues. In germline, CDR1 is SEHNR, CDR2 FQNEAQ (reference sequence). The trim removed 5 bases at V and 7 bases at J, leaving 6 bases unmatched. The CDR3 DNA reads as TGTGCCAGCAGCCCGGGACAGGGCGACAATTCACCCCTCCACTTT. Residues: CASSPGQGDNSPLHF.

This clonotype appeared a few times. The CDR3 spells CASSLRRTAGNQPQHF. CDR3 DNA: TGTGCCAGCAGCTTGCGCCGGACAGCGGGGAATCAGCCCCAGCATTTT. The chain employs TRBV7-2 and TRBJ1-5; the D gene is possibly TRBD1 (6 bases). The CDR3 is 16 amino acids. Germline V lookup: CDR1 SGHTA, CDR2 FQGNSA. Trimming shortened V by 3 bases and J by 4 bases, and 16 bases separated the two germline ends.